One sample yielded the 7 T cell receptor beta chains listed below, sequenced in a study of regulatory T cells in long-lasting Graves disease. Time point here: persistent/refractory GD, antithyroid drugs over 5 years with positive TRAb. PBMC RNA was the source of the TCR library. Investigators prepared the TCR beta libraries by applying iRepertoire HTBI primers and Arm-PCR of CDR3 regions. Each CDR3 protein is one row after TCRdb ran MiXCR on the multiplex PCR reads. Of 300,000 to 500,000 distinct CDR3 sequences listed, less than 25% are singletons. The specimen was peripheral blood mononuclear cells (PBMCs), collected when the disease was refractory, from a patient treated with antithyroid drugs. The receptors originated from a female donor with Graves disease.

This clonotype was observed a handful of times. The chain is built from TRBV2 and TRBJ2-2; tentatively, D is TRBD2 (5 bases). Trimming took 7 bases from V and 6 from J, leaving 15 bases between them. This CDR3 region has 14 residues. Germline values: CDR1 SNHLY, CDR2 FYNNEI. The CDR3 DNA reads as TGTGCCAGCACTGTCCTAGCTATCTCCGGGGAGCTGTTTTTT. Translation gives CASTVLAISGELFF.

Notes on this clonotype: At one boundary the junction diverges from the germline segment, which might be a read error. This chain connects TRBV20-1 to TRBJ2-5; D remains unclear. Per the germline V gene, CDR1 is DFQATT and CDR2 is SNEGSKA (reference sequence). The CDR3 runs to 13 residues. As DNA, the CDR3 is TGCAGTGCTCGAGAGGCGTTCCAAGAGACCCAGTACTTC. It yields the protein CSAREAFQETQYF.

This clonotype was counted many times. The chain has TRBV2 and TRBJ2-5, with D possibly being TRBD2 (5 bases). The germline CDR1 and CDR2 sequences are SNHLY and FYNNEI. The CDR3 is 15 residues long. Trimming took off 8 bases at V and 1 base at J, with 17 bases between the two ends. The chain's CDR3 is CASWDWTYSQETQYF. DNA for the CDR3: TGTGCCAGCTGGGATTGGACTTACTCCCAAGAGACCCAGTACTTC.

In its sample, this clonotype was seen many times. This rearrangement joins TRBV30 to TRBJ2-7; TRBD1 agrees at 8 bases. J was trimmed by 6 bases and V by 3 bases; bases with no gene match: 13. CDR1 and CDR2 (germline): GTSNPN, SVGIG (reference sequence). This CDR3 has 15 residues. The CDR3 nucleotides read TGTGCCTGGAGCGGAAGGACAGGGCTCTCGGTCGAGCAGTACTTC. Translated, it gives CAWSGRTGLSVEQYF.

The chain is built from TRBV20-1 and TRBJ2-2, with 10 bases lining up with TRBD2. Germline CDR1 and CDR2: DFQATT and SNEGSKA (reference sequence). This CDR3 region has 15 residues. V was pared by 5 bases and J by 6 bases, with 9 bases of the junction left unmatched. The CDR3 DNA follows: TGCAGTGCTGGGTTAGCGGGAGGAGGATCCGGGGAGCTGTTTTTT. The encoded protein is CSAGLAGGGSGELFF.

This chain links TRBV5-1 with TRBJ2-7; TRBD2 matches at 9 bases. With V trimmed by 3 bases and J by 3 bases, 16 bases remained unmatched. CDR3 size: 18 residues. CDR1 SGHRS and CDR2 YFSETQ come from the germline V gene. Here the CDR3 DNA reads TGCGCCAGCAGCTCCGAAGGGAGCGGGAGGTCTGTACGCTACGAGCAGTACTTC. It encodes CASSSEGSGRSVRYEQYF.

This clonotype was counted ten times or more. This chain links TRBV13 with TRBJ2-5; D is possibly TRBD1 (6 bases). Germline CDR1 reads PRHDT; CDR2 reads FYEKMQ (reference sequence). V was clipped by 6 bases and J by 3 bases, with 17 bases between them. This CDR3 comprises 15 residues. The CDR3 protein is CASRALDRGEETQYF. In DNA form, the CDR3 reads TGTGCCAGCAGGGCATTGGACAGAGGAGAAGAGACCCAGTACTTC. Full variable domain (remainder filled in from reference TRBV13 and TRBJ2-5): AAGVIQSPRHLIKEKRETATLKCYPIPRHDTVYWYQQGPGQDPQFLISFYEKMQSDKGSIPDRFSAQQFSDYHSELNMSSLELGDSALYFCASRALDRGEETQYFGPGTRLLVL.